The 6 T cell receptor beta chains below all came from one sample that was sequenced in a study of control samples from healthy donors and cancer patients. The data were produced by immunoSEQ multiplex PCR, yet TCRdb's version contains in-frame clones alone and is incomplete. The sample includes tens of thousands of clones, around nine tenths seen only once; the top ten take more than 1.5%. Sample: PBMCs. Source of these receptors: a man aged 35-49 years with colorectal cancer.

V usage is TRBV4-1 and J usage is TRBJ2-7, with TRBD1 identical over 9 bases. Germline V CDR1 and CDR2: MGHRA, YSYEKL. The CDR3 spans 13 residues. V lost 8 bases and J lost 7; bases outside the gene matches: 9. CDR3 nucleotides: TGCGCCAGCGGGACAGGGATGTGGGAGGAGCAGTACTTC. Its protein is CASGTGMWEEQYF.

This clone appeared once. The V and J genes are TRBV10-3 and TRBJ2-2, with 13 bases identical to TRBD2. This CDR3 has 17 residues. V trimming: 7 bases; J trimming: 4 bases; junction bases outside the gene matches: 9. Germline lookup yields CDR1 ENHRY and CDR2 SYGVKD. CDR3 amino acids: CAIMGTSGTRGTGELFF. DNA for the CDR3: TGTGCCATCATGGGGACTAGCGGGACCCGGGGCACCGGGGAGCTGTTTTTT.

This sequence joins TRBV19 and TRBJ2-2; possibly TRBD1 or TRBD2 for D (5 bases each). The germline V gene encodes CDR1 LNHDA and CDR2 SQIVND (reference sequence). V was pared by 5 bases and J by 3 bases, with 13 bases between. The CDR3 totals 15 residues. The CDR3 coding sequence is TGTGCCAGTAGTTCCGGGACCCTGCACACCGGGGAGCTGTTTTTT. This encodes CASSSGTLHTGELFF.

The V gene is TRBV9, the J gene TRBJ2-5; D is perhaps TRBD2 (6 bases). V lost 2 bases and J lost 5, with 10 bases in between. CDR3 length: 13 residues. The germline V gene has CDR1 SGDLS and CDR2 YYNGEE. The CDR3 reads CASSVGTWETQYF. The DNA of the CDR3 is TGTGCCAGCAGCGTGGGGACTTGGGAGACCCAGTACTTC. Full variable domain (outside the CDR3, taken from reference TRBV9 and TRBJ2-5): DSGVTQTPKHLITATGQRVTLRCSPRSGDLSVYWYQQSLDQGLQFLIQYYNGEERAKGNILERFSAQQFPDLHSELNLSSLELGDSALYFCASSVGTWETQYFGPGTRLLVL.

This clone is a singleton in its sample. V is TRBV7-2 and J is TRBJ2-1; 13 bases map to TRBD2. Germline CDR1 reads SGHTA; CDR2 reads FQGNSA. The CDR3 has 16 amino acids. Trimming took 1 base from V and 7 from J; bases not matched to a gene: 4. The CDR3 spells CASSLGLAGGINEQFF. The CDR3 coding sequence is TGTGCCAGCAGCTTAGGACTAGCGGGAGGTATAAATGAGCAGTTCTTC.

This clone has only one observation. This chain joins TRBV7-2 and TRBJ1-1; D unclear. This CDR3 has 16 amino acids. The V end was cut by 2 bases, the J end by 3 bases, with 16 bases between. Germline V gene lookup returns CDR1 SGHTA and CDR2 FQGNSA. CDR3 region: CASSLSAGGSDTEAFF. As DNA, the CDR3 is TGTGCCAGCAGCTTATCGGCGGGAGGTAGTGACACTGAAGCTTTCTTT.